Detailed here is one T cell receptor beta chain. The sample is drawn from a study of control samples from healthy donors and cancer patients. Profiled with immunoSEQ multiplex PCR; TCRdb holds only in-frame clones, not every one. The sample carries 200,000 or so clones, over 80% recorded once. CDR1 and CDR2 from the germline V gene are MNHEY and SVGAGI. Between the trimmed V and J ends, which lost 8 bases and 5 bases, there was a span of 12 bases. The CDR3 has 13 amino acids. The V gene is TRBV6-5, the J gene TRBJ2-2, with a weak D call TRBD1 (5 bases). This TCR was recovered from a man aged 30 to 45 in good health. Sequences were obtained from blood. CDR3 DNA sequence: TGTGCCAGCGGGGCAGGGATTACCGGGGAGCTGTTTTTT. This sequence encodes CASGAGITGELFF.